The 14 T cell receptor beta chains below were found in one sample sequenced in a study of early stage breast cancer tumors. The table came from immunoSEQ multiplex PCR; TCRdb's copy has only in-frame clones and leaves some out. The table includes roughly 30,000 clones, 74% detected once. The sample comprised blood. These receptor sequences come from a person in their 40s with breast cancer.

This clone was detected a few times. The rearrangement joins TRBV29-1 to TRBJ1-2; D uncertain. CDR1 SQVTM and CDR2 ANQGSEA come from the germline V gene. The CDR3 length is 10 residues. V lost 6 bases and J 5 bases, leaving 7 bases between the germline ends. CDR3 in amino acids: CSVRTYGYTF. CDR3 nucleotides: TGCAGCGTAAGGACGTATGGCTACACCTTC.

The rearrangement joins TRBV5-6 to TRBJ2-4; 13 nucleotides match TRBD2. V lost 0 bases and J lost 7; bases outside the gene matches: 1. Germline V CDR1 and CDR2: SGHDT, YYEEEE. The CDR3 is 15 residues long. CDR3 sequence: CASSLGLAGGNIQYF. The CDR3 DNA sequence: TGTGCCAGCAGCTTGGGACTAGCGGGAGGCAACATTCAGTACTTC.

The sample holds one count of this clone. This chain connects TRBV6-5 to TRBJ1-5, with D possibly TRBD1 on 5 matching bases. Germline CDR1 and CDR2: MNHEY and SVGAGI. The CDR3 contains 13 residues. With 5 bases removed from V and 6 bases from J, the gap between germline ends came to 11 bases. CDR3 DNA: TGTGCCAGCAGTGCGGGGGGTTTTCAGCCCCAGCATTTT. This gives the protein CASSAGGFQPQHF.

This clone was seen more than once but under ten times. The chain couples TRBV19 to TRBJ2-3; 10 nucleotides agree with TRBD1. Looked up from germline, CDR1 is LNHDA and CDR2 is SQIVND (reference sequence). The CDR3 spans 16 residues. V was clipped by 3 bases and J by 4 bases; unmatched bases: 7. The CDR3 DNA is TGTGCCAGTAGTATGATAGCTGGACAGGGGGCAGATACGCAGTATTTT. Its protein product is CASSMIAGQGADTQYF.

V gene TRBV30 combines with J gene TRBJ2-1; TRBD2 aligns across 7 bases. The length of the CDR3 is 14 residues. The germline V gene has CDR1 GTSNPN and CDR2 SVGIG (reference sequence). With V trimmed by 0 bases and J by 9 bases, 8 bases remained unmatched. The CDR3 DNA is TGTGCCTGGAGTGTCACCGGACTAGGAGTTGAGCAGTTCTTC. Its translation is CAWSVTGLGVEQFF.

The chain has TRBV4-3 and TRBJ2-7; weak D call: TRBD2 (5 bases). The germline V gene has CDR1 LGHNA and CDR2 YSLEER. The CDR3 consists of 14 residues. V was pared by 0 bases and J by 3 bases, with 9 bases between. In DNA form, the CDR3 reads TGCGCCAGCAGCCAAGATCGGGGTGGCTACGAGCAGTACTTC. It codes for CASSQDRGGYEQYF.

This clone has just one count. V usage is TRBV9 and J usage is TRBJ2-5; 10 bases map to TRBD2. The CDR3 is 15 residues long. Looked up from germline, CDR1 is SGDLS and CDR2 is YYNGEE. V trimming: 4 bases; J trimming: 0 bases; junction bases outside the gene matches: 3. CDR3 region: CASSLGLANQETQYF. In DNA form, the CDR3 reads TGTGCCAGCAGCCTGGGACTAGCGAACCAAGAGACCCAGTACTTC.

The chain combines TRBV9 with TRBJ1-1; the match to TRBD1 covers 7 bases. Germline-derived CDR1 and CDR2 are SGDLS and YYNGEE. Trimming cost V 5 bases and J 7 bases; bases outside gene matches: 11. This CDR3 has 14 amino acids. CDR3 coding DNA: TGTGCCAGCAGTGTGGAAGGGACAGCTTATGAAGCTTTCTTT. It specifies CASSVEGTAYEAFF.

This sequence joins TRBV9 and TRBJ2-3; 8 nucleotides align to TRBD1. With V trimmed by 7 bases and J by 2 bases, 9 bases remained unmatched. The length of the CDR3 is 15 residues. In germline, CDR1 is SGDLS, CDR2 YYNGEE. Written as DNA, the CDR3 is TGTGCCAGCGGACGCAGGGGGCTCGACACAGATACGCAGTATTTT. Translated, it gives CASGRRGLDTDTQYF.

Only one count was recorded for this clone. The chain joins TRBV19 to TRBJ2-1; 14 bases are shared with TRBD2. Germline trimming cut 5 bases from V and 8 bases from J; bases unmatched to any gene: 8. Germline CDR1 and CDR2: LNHDA and SQIVND (reference sequence). The CDR3 has 16 amino acids. CDR3 protein: CASSHPGTSGSHEQFF. Written as DNA, the CDR3 is TGTGCCAGTAGTCATCCCGGGACTAGCGGGAGTCATGAGCAGTTCTTC.

CDR3 sequence reads: CASSVLKEQYF. In DNA form, the CDR3 reads TGTGCCAGCAGCGTCCTGAAGGAGCAGTACTTC. V is TRBV2 and J is TRBJ2-7; D unresolved. Looked up from germline, CDR1 is SNHLY and CDR2 is FYNNEI. Trimming left V 6 bases short and J 7 bases short, with 10 bases between. The CDR3 contains 11 residues.

The chain is built from TRBV7-3 and TRBJ2-3, with no clear D. The V gene's germline CDR1 is SGHTA and CDR2 FQGTGA. This CDR3 spans 13 amino acids. V lost 1 base, J lost 8 bases, and 10 bases lay in between. In DNA form, the CDR3 reads TGTGCCAGCAGCTTAAATCCTATTGGTACGCAGTATTTT. Translating it yields CASSLNPIGTQYF.

The chain is built from TRBV4-3 and TRBJ2-7; 16 positions match TRBD2. The CDR3 sequence is 17 residues long. The V segment lost 4 bases and the J segment 3 bases; nucleotides outside the gene matches: 6. Germline V gene data show CDR1 as LGHNA and CDR2 as YSLEER. Written as DNA, the CDR3 is TGCGCCAGCAGCCCAGGGACTAGCGGGAGGGGTTACTACGAGCAGTACTTC. This gives the protein CASSPGTSGRGYYEQYF.

This clone was seen a handful of times. V usage is TRBV5-4 and J usage is TRBJ2-2, with 14 positions matching TRBD2. This CDR3 has 18 residues. Germline assignment: CDR1 SGHNT and CDR2 YYREEE (reference sequence). J lost 4 bases, V lost 4 bases, and 9 bases had no gene match. The CDR3: CASSPGTSGRTSTGELFF. The DNA for the CDR3 is TGTGCCAGCAGCCCCGGGACTAGCGGGAGAACGAGCACCGGGGAGCTGTTTTTT.